Listed below are T cell receptor beta chains from one sample, sequenced in a study of CD8+CD57+ T cells in acquired aplastic anemia. Using its own MiXCR run on the reads, TCRdb lists one record per CDR3 protein. The sample carries about 470,000 distinct CDR3 sequences, around 30% recorded once. Sequencing was performed on sorted CD4+, CD8+, or CD8+CD57+ T cells (not recorded which) from PBMCs. Every receptor here comes from a human donor with aplastic anemia. Each CDR3 is given with its conserved first and last residue. D genes are given only for firm matches. Clone size appears in some rows only: once, few, many, or a class for an expanded clone.

D	size	J	V	CDR3	DNA
TRBD1	NA	TRBJ1-2	TRBV27	CASSFLGQGARNGYTF	TGTGCCAGCAGTTTCCTAGGACAGGGGGCGCGTAATGGCTACACCTTC
TRBD2	many	TRBJ2-7	TRBV19	CASSLAGILKGYEQYF	TGTGCCAGTAGTCTAGCGGGAATACTTAAGGGCTACGAGCAGTACTTC
TRBD2	NA	TRBJ2-1	TRBV10-3	CAISRLAGTEQFF	TGTGCCATCAGTCGATTAGCGGGGACCGAGCAGTTCTTC
NA	NA	TRBJ1-2	TRBV2	CASSVQKIQGSANYGYTF	TGTGCCAGCAGCGTTCAAAAGATTCAGGGGAGCGCTAACTATGGCTACACCTTC
NA	few	TRBJ2-6	TRBV5-4	CASSLSARDSAGANVLTF	TGTGCCAGCAGCTTGTCGGCCAGGGACTCTGCTGGGGCCAACGTCCTGACTTTC
TRBD2	NA	TRBJ2-7	TRBV28	CASSQKPGGSYEQYF	TGTGCCAGCAGTCAAAAACCGGGGGGATCCTACGAGCAGTACTTC
NA	many	TRBJ1-2	TRBV6-1	CASSLNGGKGYTF	TGTGCCAGCAGCCTCAACGGAGGGAAAGGCTACACCTTC
TRBD1	few	TRBJ1-2	TRBV30	CALQTGGRGYTF	TGTGCCCTGCAAACAGGGGGCAGGGGCTACACCTTC
NA	many	TRBJ1-2	TRBV6-5	CASSYSMEPYGYTF	TGTGCCAGCAGTTACTCGATGGAACCCTATGGCTACACCTTC
NA	NA	TRBJ1-2	TRBV20-1	CSVQHPTANYGYTF	TGCAGTGTCCAACATCCGACAGCTAACTATGGCTACACCTTC
TRBD1	NA	TRBJ1-5	TRBV19	CASTGQGAHQPQHF	TGTGCCAGTACGGGACAGGGGGCACATCAGCCCCAGCATTTT
NA	NA	TRBJ1-1	TRBV10-3	CAISEVYTEAFF	TGTGCCATCAGTGAGGTTTACACTGAAGCTTTCTTT
NA	NA	TRBJ2-3	TRBV19	CASSTKKRQTDTQYF	TGTGCCAGTAGTACCAAAAAGAGACAAACAGATACGCAGTATTTT
NA	NA	TRBJ2-1	TRBV12-3/TRBV12-4	CASSSGLGHISYNEQFF	TGTGCCAGCAGTTCCGGTTTGGGACACATCTCCTACAATGAGCAGTTCTTC
TRBD1	once	TRBJ1-5	TRBV25-1	CASSSSGGLQPQHF	TGTGCCAGCAGTTCGTCAGGGGGCCTACAGCCCCAGCATTTT
NA	NA	TRBJ1-1	TRBV19	CASRTWAANTEAFF	TGTGCCAGCCGAACCTGGGCAGCGAACACTGAAGCTTTCTTT
NA	many	TRBJ2-2	TRBV7-2	CASSYSYAGELFF	TGTGCCAGCAGCTACAGTTACGCCGGGGAGCTGTTTTTT
NA	NA	TRBJ1-3	TRBV6-1	CASGSWRGGNTIYF	TGTGCCAGCGGGAGCTGGAGGGGCGGAAACACCATATATTTT
NA	NA	TRBJ2-2	TRBV3-1	CASSQDTGELFF	TGTGCCAGCAGCCAGGACACCGGGGAGCTGTTTTTT
NA	NA	TRBJ1-1	TRBV7-2	CASRSNMNTEAFF	TGTGCCAGCAGGTCGAACATGAACACTGAAGCTTTCTTT
TRBD2	many	TRBJ2-7	TRBV2	CASRRGLAGAYEQYF	TGTGCCAGCAGGAGGGGACTAGCGGGAGCCTACGAGCAGTACTTC
NA	NA	TRBJ1-3	TRBV7-8	CASSLNTGAGNTIYF	TGTGCCAGCAGCTTAAATACGGGTGCTGGGAACACCATATATTTT
NA	NA	TRBJ2-3	TRBV24-1	CATSGAPGDTQYF	TGTGCCACCAGTGGAGCTCCGGGAGATACGCAGTATTTT
TRBD1	many	TRBJ2-7	TRBV9	CASSPGTVTYEQYF	TGTGCCAGCAGCCCGGGGACAGTAACCTACGAGCAGTACTTC
TRBD1	few	TRBJ1-2	TRBV28	CASSSPPFTGGDYGYTF	TGTGCCAGCAGTTCCCCGCCGTTTACAGGGGGCGACTATGGCTACACCTTC
NA	many	TRBJ1-5	TRBV7-9	CATRPQHF	TGTGCCACCCGGCCCCAGCATTTT
TRBD2	many	TRBJ2-7	TRBV4-3	CASSRGAGAYEQYF	TGCGCCAGCAGCCGAGGGGCGGGGGCCTACGAGCAGTACTTC
NA	NA	TRBJ1-1	TRBV11-2	CASSPRPEGRTEAFF	TGTGCCAGCAGCCCGAGGCCCGAGGGTCGGACTGAAGCTTTCTTT
NA	NA	TRBJ2-7	TRBV3-1	CASSSAGDVPYEQYF	TGTGCCAGCAGCTCGGCAGGCGACGTTCCCTACGAGCAGTACTTC
NA	NA	TRBJ1-6	TRBV25-1	CASSYWTDNSPLHF	TGTGCCAGCAGTTACTGGACAGACAATTCACCCCTCCACTTT
NA	NA	TRBJ1-6	TRBV10-3	CAISGGTSPLHF	TGTGCCATCAGTGGGGGGACTTCACCCCTCCACTTT
TRBD2	NA	TRBJ2-1	TRBV7-2	CASSLRRGGRGEQFF	TGTGCCAGCAGCTTAAGACGGGGGGGCCGGGGTGAGCAGTTCTTC